The T cell receptor beta chain under discussion was sequenced for a study of technical replicates of blood from a few donors. Trimming stripped 6 bases from V and 4 bases from J, with 9 bases between. Per the germline V gene, CDR1 is SQVTM and CDR2 is ANQGSEA. This CDR3 contains 12 residues. Sequencing used immunoSEQ multiplex PCR; TCRdb keeps in-frame clones, though not all of them. The table includes 85,000 to 100,000 clones, almost 96% detected once. V gene TRBV29-1 combines with J gene TRBJ2-2; D is unclear. The sequencing input was T cells isolated from PBMCs. This sequence originates from a human donor in good health. The CDR3 DNA sequence: TGCAGCGTCGGTAGAATCACCGGGGAGCTGTTTTTT. Its protein product is CSVGRITGELFF.